The 2 T cell receptor beta chains reported below all come from one sample, sequenced in a study of blood T cell repertoires in COVID-19. TCRdb keeps only in-frame clones here, not all; method: immunoSEQ multiplex PCR. This sample has under 200,000 clones, with roughly 85% found just once. The source material was peripheral blood. These receptor sequences come from a man aged 60 to 75 with active or convalescent COVID-19.

This clone has only a few counts. This chain connects TRBV3-1 (or the pseudogene TRBV3-2) to TRBJ2-5, with a weak D call TRBD2 (5 bases). Germline V CDR1 and CDR2: LGHDT, YNNKEL (reference sequence). This CDR3 spans 17 amino acids. The V and J ends lost 4 bases and 2 bases respectively, with 20 bases between them. The CDR3 is CASSRLGIDLDQETQYF. The CDR3 nucleotides are TGTGCCAGCAGCCGGCTCGGGATCGATCTCGATCAAGAGACCCAGTACTTC.

The CDR3 is CASSPMAAANTGELFF. CDR3 nucleotide sequence: TGTGCCAGCTCACCAATGGCGGCTGCAAACACCGGGGAGCTGTTTTTT. The V gene is TRBV18, the J gene TRBJ2-2; D gene ambiguous. CDR3 length: 16 amino acids. V was cut by 2 bases and J by 2 bases, with 12 bases left in between. The germline V gene encodes CDR1 KGHSH and CDR2 LQKENI.